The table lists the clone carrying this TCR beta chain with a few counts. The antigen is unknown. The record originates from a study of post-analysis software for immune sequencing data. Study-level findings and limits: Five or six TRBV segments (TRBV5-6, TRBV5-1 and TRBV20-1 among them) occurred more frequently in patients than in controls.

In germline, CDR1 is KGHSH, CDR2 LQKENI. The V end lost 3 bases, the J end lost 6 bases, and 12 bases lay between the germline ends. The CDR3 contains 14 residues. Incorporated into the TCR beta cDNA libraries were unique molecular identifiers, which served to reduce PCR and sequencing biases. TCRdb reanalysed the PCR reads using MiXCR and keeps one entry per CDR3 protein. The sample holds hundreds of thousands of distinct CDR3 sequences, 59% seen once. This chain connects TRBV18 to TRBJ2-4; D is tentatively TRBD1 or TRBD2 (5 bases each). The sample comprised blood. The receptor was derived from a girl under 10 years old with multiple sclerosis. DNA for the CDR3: TGTGCCAGCTCACCCCAAGAGGGGATAAACATTCAGTACTTC. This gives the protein CASSPQEGINIQYF.